The present entry profiles one T cell receptor beta chain with its context. Authors' data handling: Reference gene primer amplification yielded estimated nucleated cell counts. Only in-frame clones appear in the TCRdb table, and some are missing; sequencing was by immunoSEQ multiplex PCR. The DNA was the basis for D and trimming; V, J and clone size are from that table. The sample lists roughly 460,000 clones, about 87% occurring once. These data belong to a study of blood T cell repertoires in COVID-19. The CDR3 totals 17 residues. Germline loops: CDR1 LGHDT, CDR2 YNNKEL (reference sequence). V shed 0 bases, J shed 4 bases, and the junction held 9 bases outside the gene matches.

The rearrangement joins TRBV3-1 (or the pseudogene TRBV3-2) to TRBJ2-3, with 8 bases lining up with TRBD2. This receptor was obtained from a man aged 18-30 years with COVID-19, enrolled during active disease. The sequenced material came from peripheral blood. The DNA for the CDR3 is TGTGCCAGCAGCCAAGATTCAAGCGGGAGAGGTTCAGATACGCAGTATTTT. Translation gives CASSQDSSGRGSDTQYF.